This TCR beta chain was recorded in a study of T cells in Graves' hyperthyroidism and ophthalmopathy. TCR beta CDR3 region amplification was performed from RNA transcripts. TCR CDR3 underwent first-round RT-PCR with the HTBI primer set. TCRdb fed the multiplex PCR reads into MiXCR, producing one record per CDR3 protein. The sample yields over 350,000 distinct CDR3 sequences, about 14% seen once. There are many counts of this clonotype. Germline assignment: CDR1 SNHLY and CDR2 FYNNEI. The ends were cut back, 7 bases at V and 3 bases at J, with 13 bases in the middle. The CDR3 covers 14 residues. For the diagnoses, clinical symptoms, serum thyroxine and TRAb, thyroid ultrasound and orbital computed tomography were used. Fresh peripheral blood, approximately 10 ml, yielded the PBMCs.

The chain couples TRBV2 to TRBJ1-5; weak D call: TRBD1 (6 bases). Specimen: blood. The source is a man aged 18 to 30 with Graves' ophthalmopathy. The DNA of the CDR3 is TGTGCCAGCACTTTACAGGGCCTCAATCAGCCCCAGCATTTT. This encodes CASTLQGLNQPQHF.